The 17 T cell receptor beta chains listed next were all sequenced from one sample in a study of blood T cell repertoires in COVID-19. Generated by immunoSEQ multiplex PCR, the TCRdb table keeps only in-frame clones and is missing some. This sample has more than 110,000 clones, with about 89% found just once. What was sequenced was peripheral blood. The receptors stem from a man aged 55 to 70 with active or convalescent COVID-19.

The rearrangement links TRBV5-8 to TRBJ1-2; D gene uncertain. V lost 2 bases to trimming and J lost 2 bases, with 7 bases between them. CDR1 SGHTS and CDR2 YDEGEE come from the germline V gene. The CDR3 has 13 residues. The DNA of the CDR3 is TGTGCCAGCAGCTTTAGCCGAAACTATGGCTACACCTTC. Its translation: CASSFSRNYGYTF.

This rearrangement joins TRBV5-4 to TRBJ1-2, with 7 nucleotides matching TRBD1. With V trimmed by 0 bases and J by 2 bases, 1 base remained unmatched. Germline CDR1 reads SGHNT; CDR2 reads YYREEE (reference sequence). CDR3 size: 14 residues. The CDR3 DNA follows: TGTGCCAGCAGCTTGGTGGGACAGAACTATGGCTACACCTTC. The encoded protein is CASSLVGQNYGYTF.

This clone was seen repeatedly, ten times or more. CDR3 coding DNA: TGTGCCAGCGTCGCAGGGACTAACTATGGCTACACCTTC. Amino acids: CASVAGTNYGYTF. This chain uses TRBV5-6 with TRBJ1-2; D might be TRBD1 (5 bases). The V and J ends lost 7 bases and 0 bases respectively, with 10 bases between them. This CDR3 spans 13 amino acids. Germline V gene data show CDR1 as SGHDT and CDR2 as YYEEEE.

CDR3 sequence: CASIPSGRSYNEQFF. The CDR3, as DNA: TGTGCCAGCATCCCTAGCGGACGCTCCTACAATGAGCAGTTCTTC. The V gene is TRBV7-9, the J gene TRBJ2-1; 7 nucleotides match TRBD2. Germline CDR1 reads SEHNR; CDR2 reads FQNEAQ (reference sequence). With V trimmed by 7 bases and J by 0 bases, 6 bases remained unmatched. The CDR3 spans 15 residues. Together with reference TRBV7-9 and TRBJ2-1, the CDR3 gives the full variable domain: DTGVSQNPRHKITKRGQNVTFRCDPISEHNRLYWYRQTLGQGPEFLTYFQNEAQLEKSRLLSDRFSAERPKGSFSTLEIQRTEQGDSAMYLCASIPSGRSYNEQFFGPGTRLTVL.

J is TRBJ2-1 and V is TRBV2; no reliable D call. The CDR3 sequence is 11 residues long. Trimming took off 4 bases at V and 14 bases at J, with 12 bases between the two ends. Germline CDR1 SNHLY, CDR2 FYNNEI. CDR3 nucleotides: TGTGCCAGCAGTGTTCTGGCGGAGAAGTTCTTC. Translated: CASSVLAEKFF.

This chain uses TRBV10-3 with TRBJ2-2, with D unresolved. Germline CDR1 reads ENHRY; CDR2 reads SYGVKD. This CDR3 contains 14 residues. With 4 bases removed from V and 6 bases from J, the gap between germline ends came to 12 bases. The CDR3 nucleotides are TGTGCCATCAGTGCCCTCGAGGCGGCCGGGGAGCTGTTTTTT. Encoded protein: CAISALEAAGELFF.

This clone was counted between two and nine times. This chain joins TRBV5-6 and TRBJ1-5, with 7 bases fitting TRBD1. The CDR3 totals 16 residues. V was pared by 2 bases and J by 3 bases, with 8 bases of the junction left unmatched. CDR1 and CDR2 from the germline V gene are SGHDT and YYEEEE. CDR3 sequence: CASSLISQGTNQPQHF. The CDR3 nucleotides read TGTGCCAGCAGCTTAATCTCACAGGGGACCAATCAGCCCCAGCATTTT.

The chain recombines TRBV24-1 with TRBJ2-1; 12 bases are a match to TRBD2. Germline CDR1 and CDR2: KGHDR and SFDVKD. J gave up 4 bases and V 5 bases, and 2 bases lay outside the gene matches. The CDR3 totals 15 residues. DNA of the CDR3: TGTGCCACCAGTGCCCTAGCGGGAGGGTACAATGAGCAGTTCTTC. Its translation is CATSALAGGYNEQFF.

The chain carries TRBV6-1 and TRBJ1-5; 7 bases fit TRBD1. Germline values: CDR1 MNHNS, CDR2 SASEGT. This CDR3 has 15 residues. The ends lost 2 bases at V and 2 bases at J; junction bases unmatched: 3. The CDR3 loop reads CASSEQGGGNQPQHF. The CDR3 DNA reads TGTGCCAGCAGTGAACAGGGGGGTGGCAATCAGCCCCAGCATTTT.

This chain connects TRBV30 to TRBJ2-7; TRBD1 matches at 7 bases. Germline CDR1 reads GTSNPN; CDR2 reads SVGIG (reference sequence). The CDR3 loop spans 13 amino acids. Trimming removed 2 bases from V and 7 bases from J; junction bases left unmatched: 8. DNA for the CDR3: TGTGCCTGGAGTTCGACAGGGTCGGGGGAGCAGTACTTC. This codes for CAWSSTGSGEQYF.

As DNA, the CDR3 is TGCAGCGTTGAGAAGACAGGGGGCTGGGAGACCCAGTACTTC. Protein product: CSVEKTGGWETQYF. This chain connects TRBV29-1 to TRBJ2-5, with 10 nucleotides matching TRBD1. The V and J ends lost 3 bases and 5 bases, in that order; junction bases with no gene match: 6. The CDR3 runs to 14 residues. Germline assignment: CDR1 SQVTM and CDR2 ANQGSEA.

J is TRBJ2-7 and V is TRBV6-6; 11 bases fit TRBD1. V was clipped by 6 bases and J by 7 bases; unmatched bases: 5. The CDR3 runs to 13 residues. CDR1 MNHNY and CDR2 SVGAGI come from the germline V gene (reference sequence). The DNA for the CDR3 is TGTGCCAGCAGCCCCCGGGACAGGGGGGAGCAGTACTTC. Translation gives CASSPRDRGEQYF.

The rearrangement joins TRBV7-2 to TRBJ2-7; 7 positions match TRBD2. With V trimmed by 4 bases and J by 2 bases, 8 bases remained unmatched. The CDR3 runs to 15 residues. Looked up from germline, CDR1 is SGHTA and CDR2 is FQGNSA. CDR3 DNA sequence: TGTGCCAGCAGCTCCGCCTGGAGCGGGACCTACGAGCAGTACTTC. Amino acids: CASSSAWSGTYEQYF.

This clone has a handful of counts. The CDR3 coding sequence is TGCGCCAGCAGCCAAGAAATGTCGGGGAGGCTCGGCTACACCTTC. Translated: CASSQEMSGRLGYTF. The genes are TRBV4-3 and TRBJ1-2; no definite D call. V was shortened by 0 bases and J by 8 bases, with 16 bases between the two germline ends. The CDR3 is 15 amino acids. CDR1 is LGHNA and CDR2 is YSLEER in the germline V gene.

This clone was seen once. The CDR3 spells CASSARTSGNTGELFF. CDR3 DNA: TGTGCCAGCAGCGCCCGGACTAGCGGTAACACCGGGGAGCTGTTTTTT. V and J are TRBV9 and TRBJ2-2; 10 nucleotides agree with TRBD2. The CDR3 is 16 amino acids. V shed 3 bases and J 2 bases; nucleotides not matched to a gene: 4. Germline V CDR1 and CDR2: SGDLS, YYNGEE.

The V gene is TRBV28, the J gene TRBJ2-5; D call uncertain. V lost 7 bases, J lost 5 bases, and 8 bases lay in between. The CDR3 totals 11 residues. The germline gives CDR1 MDHEN, CDR2 SYDVKM. The CDR3 bases are TGTGCCAGCACCTCCCTGGAGACCCAGTACTTC. Translated, it gives CASTSLETQYF.

The J gene is TRBJ2-1, the V gene TRBV10-3, with 7 bases identical to TRBD2. CDR1 is ENHRY and CDR2 is SYGVKD in the germline V gene. V was clipped by 0 bases and J by 4 bases; unmatched bases: 3. The CDR3 sequence is 15 residues long. This chain's CDR3 is CAISESERGYNEQFF. In nucleotides, the CDR3 is TGTGCCATCAGTGAGTCCGAGCGGGGTTACAATGAGCAGTTCTTC.